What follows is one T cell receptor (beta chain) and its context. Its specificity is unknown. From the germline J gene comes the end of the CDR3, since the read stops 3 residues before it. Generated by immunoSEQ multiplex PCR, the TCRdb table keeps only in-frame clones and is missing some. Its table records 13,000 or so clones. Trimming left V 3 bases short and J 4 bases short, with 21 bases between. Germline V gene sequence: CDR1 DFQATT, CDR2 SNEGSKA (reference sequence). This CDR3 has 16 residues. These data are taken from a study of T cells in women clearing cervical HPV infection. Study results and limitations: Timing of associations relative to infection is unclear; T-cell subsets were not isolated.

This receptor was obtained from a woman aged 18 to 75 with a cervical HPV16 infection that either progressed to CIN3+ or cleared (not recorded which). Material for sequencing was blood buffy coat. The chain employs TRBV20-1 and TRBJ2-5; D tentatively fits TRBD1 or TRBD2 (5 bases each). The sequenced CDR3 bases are TGCAGTGCTAGGCACCTCAGGGAGTCCAAGTCAGAGACC. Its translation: CSARHLRESKSET. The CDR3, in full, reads CSARHLRESKSETQYF.